The next 18 T cell receptor beta chains were all read from a single sample in a study of spatial heterogeneity in lung cancer. Regarding time point: sample taken at primary tumor resection. Whole RNA, isolated from tumor, nontumor lung or frozen PBMC, was sequenced without prior sorting. TCRdb analysed the 5' RACE reads with MiXCR anew, one entry per CDR3 protein. The table has fewer than 15,000 distinct CDR3 sequences, about 3.9% seen once. Here the sequenced sample was PBMCs, taken at surgery. Receptors originate from a male donor with early-stage non-small cell lung cancer.

This clonotype was found many times. This beta chain is off target for a library built for alpha chains, so its abundance means little. This rearrangement joins TRBV5-1 to TRBJ2-7; TRBD1 or TRBD2 may be the D gene (5 bases each). Germline V gene data show CDR1 as SGHRS and CDR2 as YFSETQ. The CDR3 runs to 17 residues. Deletions cut 3 bases from V and 6 bases from J, with 25 bases between. The CDR3 loop is CASSYTGTIYTKGEQYF. In DNA, the CDR3 is TGCGCCAGCAGCTATACCGGGACCATCTACACCAAGGGCGAGCAGTACTTC. The full variable domain, in which reference TRBV5-1 and TRBJ2-7 provide the parts outside the CDR3, is KAGVTQTPRYLIKTRGQQVTLSCSPISGHRSVSWYQQTPGQGLQFLFEYFSETQRNKGNFPGRFSGRQFSNSRSEMNVSTLELGDSALYLCASSYTGTIYTKGEQYFGPGTRLTVT.

A few counts support this clonotype. Being off target in a library aimed at alpha chains, this beta chain has a size of little meaning. This chain uses TRBV5-6 with TRBJ2-7; the match to TRBD2 covers 15 bases. The CDR3 has 16 amino acids. Looked up from germline, CDR1 is SGHDT and CDR2 is YYEEEE. J gave up 6 bases and V 2 bases, and 6 bases lay outside the gene matches. The CDR3 here is CASSLGTSGRNLEQYF. Here the CDR3 DNA reads TGTGCCAGCAGCTTAGGGACTAGCGGGAGGAATCTCGAGCAGTACTTC.

In its sample, this clonotype was seen many times. This beta chain is off target for a library built for alpha chains, so its abundance means little. This chain uses TRBV7-2 with TRBJ2-5, with 9 bases identical to TRBD2. V shed 5 bases, J shed 2 bases, and the junction held 6 bases outside the gene matches. Germline CDR1 reads SGHTA; CDR2 reads FQGNSA. This CDR3 contains 15 residues. The CDR3 reads CASSRGLALQETQYF. The CDR3, as DNA: TGTGCCAGCAGCCGCGGACTAGCGTTACAAGAGACCCAGTACTTC.

There are a few counts of this clonotype. This beta chain is a stray read from a library made for alpha chains; its abundance is not meaningful. This CDR3 is CATSDPGQGENEQYF. As DNA, the CDR3 is TGTGCCACCAGTGATCCGGGACAGGGGGAAAACGAGCAGTACTTC. This chain joins TRBV24-1 and TRBJ2-7; 11 nucleotides line up with TRBD1. Germline-derived CDR1 and CDR2 are KGHDR and SFDVKD. This CDR3 contains 15 residues. The trim removed 3 bases at V and 5 bases at J, leaving 5 bases unmatched.

This clonotype occurred many times. As an off-target read in a library built for alpha chains, this beta chain has a frequency of little significance. J is TRBJ2-2 and V is TRBV24-1; TRBD1 or TRBD2 may be the D gene (5 bases each). The V end was cut by 3 bases, the J end by 3 bases, with 13 bases between. This CDR3 region has 16 residues. Germline CDR1 and CDR2: KGHDR and SFDVKD. For the CDR3, the DNA is TGTGCCACCAGTGATCTCCGGGACGACCACACCGGGGAGCTGTTTTTT. Its translation is CATSDLRDDHTGELFF.

This clonotype has at least ten counts. This beta chain appears as a stray read in a library generated for alpha chains; its size is not informative. The CDR3 loop is CASSDTGTGNTIYF. The CDR3 nucleotides read TGTGCCAGCAGTGATACAGGGACTGGAAACACCATATATTTT. This sequence joins TRBV25-1 and TRBJ1-3; TRBD1 might be the D (6 bases). Trimming shortened V by 3 bases and J by 2 bases, and 8 bases separated the two germline ends. This CDR3 region has 14 residues. CDR1 is MGHDK, CDR2 SYGVNS, per germline.

In its sample, this clonotype was seen many times. This beta chain is an off-target read within a library intended for alpha chains, so its frequency means little. The chain links TRBV7-2 to TRBJ2-7; 8 nucleotides agree with TRBD2. Germline trimming cut 0 bases from V and 5 bases from J; bases unmatched to any gene: 0. The CDR3 length is 13 residues. Looked up from germline, CDR1 is SGHTA and CDR2 is FQGNSA. For the CDR3, the DNA is TGTGCCAGCAGCTTAGCGCGGGAGGACGAGCAGTACTTC. Amino acid sequence: CASSLAREDEQYF. Complete variable domain (other parts from reference TRBV7-2 and TRBJ2-7): GAGVSQSPSNKVTEKGKDVELRCDPISGHTALYWYRQSLGQGLEFLIYFQGNSAPDKSGLPSDRFSAERTGGSVSTLTIQRTQQEDSAVYLCASSLAREDEQYFGPGTRLTVT.

This clonotype was observed many times. Since the library was made to target alpha chains, this beta chain is a stray read and its abundance is not meaningful. The chain links TRBV6-6 to TRBJ2-1; 10 bases match TRBD2. The CDR3 runs 16 residues. V lost 5 bases, J lost 9 bases, and 13 bases stayed unmatched. The V gene's germline CDR1 is MNHNY and CDR2 SVGAGI (reference sequence). Here the CDR3 DNA reads TGTGCCAGCAGTCCCTTTCTAGCGGGAGAAGCCGCTGAGCAGTTCTTC. This sequence encodes CASSPFLAGEAAEQFF.

This clonotype appeared many times. In a library made to pick up alpha chains, this beta chain is a stray read with a size that means little. This chain links TRBV7-2 with TRBJ2-1; D call uncertain. There are 11 residues in the CDR3. V lost 1 base to trimming and J lost 7 bases, with 2 bases between them. CDR1 and CDR2 from the germline V gene are SGHTA and FQGNSA. In DNA form, the CDR3 reads TGTGCCAGCAGCTTAGTGAATGAGCAGTTCTTC. This codes for CASSLVNEQFF.

This clonotype showed up many times. This beta chain came through as a stray read in a library set up for alpha chains, and its size says little. The rearrangement joins TRBV28 to TRBJ1-2, with 8 nucleotides matching TRBD1. Germline-derived CDR1 and CDR2 are MDHEN and SYDVKM. There are 16 residues in the CDR3. The J segment lost 2 bases and the V segment lost 4 bases, leaving 9 bases of the junction unmatched. CDR3 coding DNA: TGTGCCAGCAGTTCAAACCAGGGGGCGAAAAACTATGGCTACACCTTC. Residues: CASSSNQGAKNYGYTF.

At least ten counts were recorded for this clonotype. This beta chain is an unintended read in a library built for alpha chains; its size means little. This rearrangement joins TRBV2 to TRBJ2-1; 8 bases align to TRBD2. V shed 5 bases and J 9 bases; nucleotides not matched to a gene: 3. The CDR3 has 12 amino acids. From germline, CDR1 is SNHLY and CDR2 FYNNEI. Here the CDR3 reads CASSIGRGEQFF. Written as DNA, the CDR3 is TGTGCCAGCAGTATCGGGAGGGGTGAGCAGTTCTTC.

This clonotype was counted ten times or more. This beta chain is a stray read from a library made for alpha chains; its abundance is not meaningful. The J gene is TRBJ2-1, the V gene TRBV20-1; 12 bases match TRBD2. CDR3 size: 14 residues. Germline V CDR1 and CDR2: DFQATT, SNEGSKA (reference sequence). J lost 7 bases, V lost 4 bases, and 5 bases had no gene match. The CDR3 protein is CSATRTSGTNEQFF. CDR3 DNA sequence: TGCAGTGCTACTCGGACTAGCGGGACGAATGAGCAGTTCTTC.

This clonotype was seen more than once but under ten times. As an off-target read in a library built for alpha chains, this beta chain has a frequency of little significance. This sequence joins TRBV11-2 and TRBJ2-5; 13 nucleotides line up with TRBD2. After removal of 5 bases from V and 4 bases from J, the junction contained 7 bases not matched to a gene. Germline V gives CDR1 SGHAT, CDR2 FQNNGV. The CDR3 extends over 16 amino acids. The CDR3 DNA follows: TGTGCCAGCAGCCCCGGACTAGCGGGAGTTCGAGAGACCCAGTACTTC. It encodes CASSPGLAGVRETQYF.

This clonotype was seen many times. This beta chain is a stray read from a library made for alpha chains; its abundance is not meaningful. CDR3 sequence reads: CASSVGRLADTQYF. The DNA of the CDR3 is TGTGCCAGCAGTGTAGGTCGACTTGCAGATACGCAGTATTTT. The chain uses TRBV2 and TRBJ2-3, with D unresolved. Per germline, CDR1 SNHLY and CDR2 FYNNEI. V lost 4 bases and J lost 4, with 12 bases in between. The CDR3 length is 14 residues.

This clonotype was found many times. With the library built for alpha chains, this beta chain is off target and its frequency is not meaningful. The chain uses TRBV20-1 and TRBJ2-3; the match to TRBD2 covers 7 bases. CDR3 length equals 15 residues. Germline trimming cut 3 bases from V and 4 bases from J; bases unmatched to any gene: 10. Germline V gene lookup returns CDR1 DFQATT and CDR2 SNEGSKA (reference sequence). CDR3 region: CSASVATRGADTQYF. In nucleotides, the CDR3 is TGCAGTGCTAGTGTAGCGACACGGGGGGCAGATACGCAGTATTTT.

This clonotype was recorded at least ten times. This beta chain is a stray read from a library made for alpha chains; its abundance is not meaningful. The gene calls are TRBV7-8 and TRBJ2-3; D ambiguous. The germline V and J ends were trimmed by 3 bases and 0 bases, with 10 bases remaining between them. CDR1 is SGHVS, CDR2 FQNEAQ, per germline. This CDR3 has 15 amino acids. In DNA form, the CDR3 reads TGTGCCAGCAGCTTGCTGCGCAAGAGCACAGATACGCAGTATTTT. Protein product: CASSLLRKSTDTQYF. Full variable domain (remainder filled in from reference TRBV7-8 and TRBJ2-3): GAGVSQSPRYKVAKRGQDVALRCDPISGHVSLFWYQQALGQGPEFLTYFQNEAQLDKSGLPSDRFFAERPEGSVSTLKIQRTQQEDSAVYLCASSLLRKSTDTQYFGPGTRLTVL.

In its sample, this clonotype was seen many times. This beta chain is off target for a library built for alpha chains, so its abundance means little. The chain uses TRBV29-1 and TRBJ2-5; no firm D call. From germline, CDR1 is SQVTM and CDR2 ANQGSEA. The V end lost 7 bases, the J end lost 5 bases, and 11 bases lay between the germline ends. CDR3 size: 11 residues. This chain's CDR3 is CSARPGETQYF. The CDR3 DNA sequence: TGCAGCGCCCGACCCGGGGAGACCCAGTACTTC. Based on the CDR3 plus reference TRBV29-1 and TRBJ2-5, the full variable domain is SAVISQKPSRDICQRGTSLTIQCQVDSQVTMMFWYRQQPGQSLTLIATANQGSEATYESGFVIDKFPISRPNLTFSTLTVSNMSPEDSSIYLCSARPGETQYFGPGTRLLVL.

This clonotype was seen repeatedly, ten times or more. A library prepared for alpha chains yielded this beta chain as an off-target read; its size is of little meaning. The chain couples TRBV12-3 or TRBV12-4 to TRBJ2-2, with D possibly TRBD1 on 6 matching bases. This CDR3 has 14 residues. V was trimmed by 3 bases and J by 7 bases, leaving 12 bases between them. Here the CDR3 DNA reads TGTGCCAGCAGTTTTCAGGGGCTCGGCGGGGAGCTGTTTTTT. Amino acid sequence: CASSFQGLGGELFF.